Listed below are T cell receptor beta chains from one sample, sequenced in a study of blood T cell repertoires in COVID-19. The protocol was immunoSEQ multiplex PCR, while the TCRdb copy is restricted to in-frame clones and leaves out a portion. The table lists roughly 220,000 clones, 84% of them singletons. The sequenced material came from peripheral blood. Source of these receptors: a man younger than 40 with active or convalescent COVID-19. The CDR3 runs from the conserved cysteine through the conserved F or W. D genes are given only for firm matches. Size tells how often a clone was seen (once, few, many) or the class of an expanded clone, and some rows leave it out.

TRBJ1-1,TRBV6-6,.,once,14,CASRNRGNVPEAFF,TGTGCCAGCAGGAATCGAGGAAACGTCCCTGAAGCTTTCTTT
TRBJ1-1,TRBV5-4,.,.,14,CASSLTGRNTEAFF,TGTGCCAGCAGCTTGACAGGGAGAAACACTGAAGCTTTCTTT
TRBJ2-1,TRBV5-5,TRBD2,.,12,CASSAGGNEQFF,TGTGCCAGCAGCGCGGGAGGCAATGAGCAGTTCTTC
TRBJ2-7,TRBV7-8,.,.,15,CASSQPWSGTHEQYF,TGTGCCAGCAGCCAACCCTGGTCTGGCACCCACGAGCAGTACTTC
TRBJ2-1,TRBV29-1,.,.,14,CSVDRTASYNEQFF,TGCAGCGTTGATAGGACAGCTTCCTACAATGAGCAGTTCTTC
TRBJ1-1,TRBV18,.,.,17,CASSPRAGDNFNTEAFF,TGTGCCAGCTCACCACGGGCAGGGGATAATTTTAACACTGAAGCTTTCTTT
TRBJ2-4,TRBV10-1,.,.,14,CASPARREENIQYF,TGCGCCAGCCCAGCGCGGAGGGAGGAAAACATTCAGTACTTC
TRBJ2-2,TRBV27,.,.,15,CASSLQDSRGGELFF,TGTGCCAGCAGCCTCCAGGACAGCAGGGGCGGGGAGCTGTTTTTT
TRBJ2-7,TRBV19,TRBD2,.,16,CASSIVLAGVSNEQYF,TGTGCCAGTAGTATAGTCCTAGCGGGAGTTTCCAACGAGCAGTACTTC
TRBJ2-1,TRBV6-2/TRBV6-3,.,many,13,CASSLDYYNEQFF,TGTGCCAGCAGCCTCGACTACTACAATGAGCAGTTCTTC
TRBJ2-7,TRBV6-2/TRBV6-3,.,.,11,CASSRHGEQYF,TGTGCCAGCAGTCGACACGGCGAGCAGTACTTC
TRBJ2-7,TRBV6-2/TRBV6-3,TRBD1,.,14,CASSMTGGLGEQYF,TGTGCCAGCAGTATGACAGGGGGATTAGGCGAGCAGTACTTC
TRBJ2-2,TRBV6-6,.,.,11,CASFDTGELFF,TGTGCCAGCTTCGACACCGGGGAGCTGTTTTTT
TRBJ1-2,TRBV4-1,.,few,16,CASSQEGRTTNYGYTF,TGCGCCAGCAGCCAAGAGGGGCGAACTACGAACTATGGCTACACCTTC
TRBJ1-5,TRBV18,.,.,16,CASSLGAPTSNQPQHF,TGTGCCAGCTCACTTGGGGCCCCCACAAGCAATCAGCCCCAGCATTTT
TRBJ2-3,TRBV5-1,TRBD2,.,15,CASSAGTSGGDTQYF,TGCGCCAGCAGCGCAGGGACTAGCGGGGGGGATACGCAGTATTTT
TRBJ2-3,TRBV9,.,.,16,CASSRQGGASTDTQYF,TGTGCCAGCAGCCGGCAAGGCGGGGCTAGCACAGATACGCAGTATTTT
TRBJ2-7,TRBV11-2,TRBD1,.,14,CASSQAGDRYEQYF,TGTGCCAGCAGCCAAGCCGGGGACAGATACGAGCAGTACTTC
TRBJ2-7,TRBV5-1,TRBD2,.,13,CASSLSGNYEQYF,TGCGCCAGCAGCTTGAGCGGGAACTACGAGCAGTACTTC
TRBJ1-1,TRBV21-1,.,.,16,CASSANPDRDRAEAFF,TGTGCCAGCAGCGCTAATCCAGACCGGGACAGGGCTGAAGCTTTCTTT
TRBJ2-2,TRBV6-1,.,few,16,CASRERAWGRGGELFF,TGTGCCAGCAGGGAAAGGGCCTGGGGGCGCGGCGGGGAGCTGTTTTTT
TRBJ2-7,TRBV7-9,.,.,13,CASSYGQQYEQYF,TGTGCCAGCAGCTATGGACAGCAATACGAGCAGTACTTC
TRBJ2-5,TRBV5-4,TRBD2,.,16,CASSPEVAGLQETQYF,TGTGCCAGCAGCCCCGAGGTAGCGGGACTCCAAGAGACCCAGTACTTC
TRBJ1-4,TRBV7-9,TRBD1,few,17,CASSVDRGGSTNEKLFF,TGTGCCAGCAGCGTCGACAGGGGGGGCTCCACTAATGAAAAACTGTTTTTT
TRBJ2-2,TRBV7-9,TRBD1,.,16,CASSLLQGAPGGELFF,TGTGCCAGCAGCTTACTACAGGGGGCGCCGGGCGGGGAGCTGTTTTTT
TRBJ2-5,TRBV19,.,few,17,CASSIGWRSDAEETQYF,TGTGCCAGTAGTATCGGATGGCGGAGCGACGCAGAAGAGACCCAGTACTTC